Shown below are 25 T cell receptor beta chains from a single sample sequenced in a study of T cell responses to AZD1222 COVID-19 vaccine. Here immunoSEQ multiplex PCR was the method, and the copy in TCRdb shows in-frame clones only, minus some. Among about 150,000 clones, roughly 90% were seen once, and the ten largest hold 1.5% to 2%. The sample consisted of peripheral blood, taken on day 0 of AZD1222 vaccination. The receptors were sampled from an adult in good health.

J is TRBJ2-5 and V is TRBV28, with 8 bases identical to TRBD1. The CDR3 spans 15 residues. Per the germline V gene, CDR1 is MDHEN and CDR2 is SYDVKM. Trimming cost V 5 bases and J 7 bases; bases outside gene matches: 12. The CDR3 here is CASSPMDRDGGTQYF. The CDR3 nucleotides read TGTGCCAGCAGTCCAATGGACAGGGACGGCGGGACCCAGTACTTC.

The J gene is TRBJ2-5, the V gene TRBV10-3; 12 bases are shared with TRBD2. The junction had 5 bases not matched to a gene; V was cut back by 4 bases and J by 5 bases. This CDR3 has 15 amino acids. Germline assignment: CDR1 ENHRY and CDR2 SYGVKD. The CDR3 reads CAISGLAGGLETQYF. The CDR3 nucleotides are TGTGCCATCAGTGGCCTAGCGGGAGGGTTGGAGACCCAGTACTTC.

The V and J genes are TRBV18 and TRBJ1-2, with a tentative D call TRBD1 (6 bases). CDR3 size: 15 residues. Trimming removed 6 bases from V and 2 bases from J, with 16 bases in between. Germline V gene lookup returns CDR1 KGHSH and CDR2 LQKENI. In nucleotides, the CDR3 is TGTGCCAGCTCTCCCGAAGCCAGGGGAAACTATGGCTACACCTTC. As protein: CASSPEARGNYGYTF.

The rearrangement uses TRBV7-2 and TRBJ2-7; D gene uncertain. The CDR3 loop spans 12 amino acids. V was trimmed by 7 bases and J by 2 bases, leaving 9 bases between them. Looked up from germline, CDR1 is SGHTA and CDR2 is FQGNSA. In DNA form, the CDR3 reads TGTGCCAGCACCCTAAAAGCCTACGAGCAGTACTTC. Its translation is CASTLKAYEQYF.

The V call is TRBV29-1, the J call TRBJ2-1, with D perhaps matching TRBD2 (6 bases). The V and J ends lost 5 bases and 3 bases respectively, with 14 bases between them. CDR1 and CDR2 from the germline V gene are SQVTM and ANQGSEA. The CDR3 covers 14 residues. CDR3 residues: CSVLLGLSYNEQFF. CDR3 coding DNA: TGCAGCGTTCTCCTGGGACTGAGCTACAATGAGCAGTTCTTC.

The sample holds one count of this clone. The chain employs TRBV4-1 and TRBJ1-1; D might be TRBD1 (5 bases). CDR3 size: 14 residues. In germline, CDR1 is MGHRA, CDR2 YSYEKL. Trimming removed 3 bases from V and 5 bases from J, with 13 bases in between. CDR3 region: CASSHTMGGTEAFF. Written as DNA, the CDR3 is TGCGCCAGCAGCCACACTATGGGGGGGACTGAAGCTTTCTTT.

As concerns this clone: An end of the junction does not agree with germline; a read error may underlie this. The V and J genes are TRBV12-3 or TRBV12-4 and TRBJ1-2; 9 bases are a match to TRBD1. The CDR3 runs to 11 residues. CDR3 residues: CASRSGTGTSF. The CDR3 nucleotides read TGTGCCAGCAGATCCGGGACAGGGACTTCCTTC.

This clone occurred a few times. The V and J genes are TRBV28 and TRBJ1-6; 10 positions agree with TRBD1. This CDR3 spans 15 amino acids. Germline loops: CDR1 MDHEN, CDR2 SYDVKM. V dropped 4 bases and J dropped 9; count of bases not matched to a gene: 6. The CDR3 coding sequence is TGTGCCAGCAGTTCCGGGACAGGGGATAGTTCACCCCTCCACTTT. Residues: CASSSGTGDSSPLHF.

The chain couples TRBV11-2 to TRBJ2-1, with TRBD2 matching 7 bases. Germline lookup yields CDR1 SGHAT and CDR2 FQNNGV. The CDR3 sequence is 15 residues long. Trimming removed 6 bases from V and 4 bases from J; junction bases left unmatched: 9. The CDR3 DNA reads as TGTGCCAGCAGGCCCCCTAGCGGATTGTACAATGAGCAGTTCTTC. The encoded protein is CASRPPSGLYNEQFF.

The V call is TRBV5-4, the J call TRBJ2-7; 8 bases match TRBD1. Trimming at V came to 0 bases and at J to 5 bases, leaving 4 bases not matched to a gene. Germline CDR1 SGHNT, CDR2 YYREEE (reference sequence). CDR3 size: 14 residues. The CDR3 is CASSLGRTGNEQYF. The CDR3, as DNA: TGTGCCAGCAGCTTGGGACGGACAGGGAACGAGCAGTACTTC.

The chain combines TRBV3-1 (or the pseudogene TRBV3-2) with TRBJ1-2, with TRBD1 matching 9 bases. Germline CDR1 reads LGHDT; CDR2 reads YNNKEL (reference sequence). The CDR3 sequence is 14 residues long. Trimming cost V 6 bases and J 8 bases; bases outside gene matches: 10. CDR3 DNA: TGTGCCAGCAGGGAGACAGGGGGAATCGGGGGCTACACCTTC. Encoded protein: CASRETGGIGGYTF.

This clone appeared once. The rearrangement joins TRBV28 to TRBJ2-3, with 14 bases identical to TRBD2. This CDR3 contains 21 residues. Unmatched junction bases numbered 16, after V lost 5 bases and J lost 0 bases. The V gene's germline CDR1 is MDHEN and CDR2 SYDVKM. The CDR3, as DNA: TGTGCCAGCAGTGCCCAGGGACTAGCGGGAGATCGCACCCATAGCACAGATACGCAGTATTTT. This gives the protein CASSAQGLAGDRTHSTDTQYF.

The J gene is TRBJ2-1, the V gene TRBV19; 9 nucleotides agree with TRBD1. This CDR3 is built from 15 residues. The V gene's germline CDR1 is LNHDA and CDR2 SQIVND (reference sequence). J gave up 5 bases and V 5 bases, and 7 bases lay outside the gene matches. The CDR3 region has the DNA TGTGCCAGTAGTCGCCCCGGGACAGGGCACAATGAGCAGTTCTTC. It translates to CASSRPGTGHNEQFF.

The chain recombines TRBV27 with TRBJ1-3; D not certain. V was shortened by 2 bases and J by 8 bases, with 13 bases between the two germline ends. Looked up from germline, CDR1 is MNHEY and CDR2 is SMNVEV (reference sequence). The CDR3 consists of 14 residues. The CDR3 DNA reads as TGTGCCAGCAGTTTAAGGGCGGGGAGGGACACCATATATTTT. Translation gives CASSLRAGRDTIYF.

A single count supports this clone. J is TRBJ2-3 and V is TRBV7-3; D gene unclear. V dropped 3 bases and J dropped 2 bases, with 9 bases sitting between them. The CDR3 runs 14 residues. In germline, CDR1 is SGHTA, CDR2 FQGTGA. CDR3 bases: TGTGCCAGCAGCTTCGATGCATTCACAGATACGCAGTATTTT. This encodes CASSFDAFTDTQYF. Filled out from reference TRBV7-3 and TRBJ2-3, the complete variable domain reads GAGVSQTPSNKVTEKGKYVELRCDPISGHTALYWYRQSLGQGPEFLIYFQGTGAADDSGLPNDRFFAVRPEGSVSTLKIQRTERGDSAVYLCASSFDAFTDTQYFGPGTRLTVL.

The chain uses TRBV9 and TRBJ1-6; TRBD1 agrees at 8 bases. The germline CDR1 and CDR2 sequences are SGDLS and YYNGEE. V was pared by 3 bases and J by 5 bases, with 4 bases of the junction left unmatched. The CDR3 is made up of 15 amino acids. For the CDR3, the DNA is TGTGCCAGCAGCGGAGACAGGGGCCATAATTCACCCCTCCACTTT. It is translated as CASSGDRGHNSPLHF.

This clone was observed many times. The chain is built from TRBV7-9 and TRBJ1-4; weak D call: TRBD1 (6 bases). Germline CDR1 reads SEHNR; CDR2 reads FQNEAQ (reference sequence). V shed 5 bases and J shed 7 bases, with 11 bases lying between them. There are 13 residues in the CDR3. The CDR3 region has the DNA TGTGCCAGCAGCATACAGGGAGGTGAAAAACTGTTTTTT. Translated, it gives CASSIQGGEKLFF. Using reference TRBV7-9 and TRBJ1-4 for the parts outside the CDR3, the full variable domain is DTGVSQNPRHKITKRGQNVTFRCDPISEHNRLYWYRQTLGQGPEFLTYFQNEAQLEKSRLLSDRFSAERPKGSFSTLEIQRTEQGDSAMYLCASSIQGGEKLFFGSGTQLSVL.

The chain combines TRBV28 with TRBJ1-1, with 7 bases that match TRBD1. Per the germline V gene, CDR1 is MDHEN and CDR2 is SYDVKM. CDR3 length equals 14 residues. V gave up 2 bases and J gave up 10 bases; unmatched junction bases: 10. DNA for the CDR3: TGTGCCAGCAGTTTACCTGCCCAGAGGGGGCTAGCTTTCTTT. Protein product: CASSLPAQRGLAFF.

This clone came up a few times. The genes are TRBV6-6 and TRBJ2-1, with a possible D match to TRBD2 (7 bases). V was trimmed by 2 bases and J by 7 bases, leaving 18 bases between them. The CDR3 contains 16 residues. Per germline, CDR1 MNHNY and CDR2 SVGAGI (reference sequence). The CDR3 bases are TGTGCCAGCAGTTACGGTCCCGGGGGAGGGGGTAATGAGCAGTTCTTC. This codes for CASSYGPGGGGNEQFF.

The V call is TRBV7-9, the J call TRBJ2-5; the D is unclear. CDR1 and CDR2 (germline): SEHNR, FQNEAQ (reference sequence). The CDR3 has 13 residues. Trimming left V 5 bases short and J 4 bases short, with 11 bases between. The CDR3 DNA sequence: TGTGCCAGCAGCCTCGAGATACGAGAGACCCAGTACTTC. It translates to CASSLEIRETQYF.

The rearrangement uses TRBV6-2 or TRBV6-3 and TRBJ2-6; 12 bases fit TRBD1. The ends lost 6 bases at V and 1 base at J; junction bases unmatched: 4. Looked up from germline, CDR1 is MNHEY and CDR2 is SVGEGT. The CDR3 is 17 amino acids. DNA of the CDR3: TGTGCCAGCAGCCCGGGACAGGGGGCGTCTGGGGCCAACGTCCTGACTTTC. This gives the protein CASSPGQGASGANVLTF.

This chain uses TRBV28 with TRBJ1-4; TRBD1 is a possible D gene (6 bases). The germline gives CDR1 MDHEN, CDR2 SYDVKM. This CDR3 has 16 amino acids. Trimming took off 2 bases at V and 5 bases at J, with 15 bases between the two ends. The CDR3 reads CASSLPGLGTNEKLFF. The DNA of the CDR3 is TGTGCCAGCAGTTTACCGGGGCTGGGGACAAATGAAAAACTGTTTTTT.

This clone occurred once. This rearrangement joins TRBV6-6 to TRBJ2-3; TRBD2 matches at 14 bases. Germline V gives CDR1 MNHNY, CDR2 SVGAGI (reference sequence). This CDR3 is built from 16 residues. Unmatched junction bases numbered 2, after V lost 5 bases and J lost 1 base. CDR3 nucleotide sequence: TGTGCCAGCAGTCTGGGACTAGCGGGGGGCACAGATACGCAGTATTTT. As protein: CASSLGLAGGTDTQYF.

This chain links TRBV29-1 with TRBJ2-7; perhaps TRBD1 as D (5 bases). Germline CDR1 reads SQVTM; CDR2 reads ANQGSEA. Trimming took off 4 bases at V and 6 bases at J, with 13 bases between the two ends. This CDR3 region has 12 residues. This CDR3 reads CSVAPQAVEQYF. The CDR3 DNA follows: TGCAGCGTTGCGCCACAGGCGGTCGAGCAGTACTTC.

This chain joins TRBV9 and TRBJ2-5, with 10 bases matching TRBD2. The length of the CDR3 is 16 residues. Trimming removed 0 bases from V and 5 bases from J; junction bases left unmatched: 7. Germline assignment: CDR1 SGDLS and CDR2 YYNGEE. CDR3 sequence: CASSVVGLAGVETQYF. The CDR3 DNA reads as TGTGCCAGCAGCGTAGTGGGGCTAGCGGGAGTGGAGACCCAGTACTTC.